The 14 T cell receptor beta chains given below trace back to one sample, sequenced in a study of blood T cell repertoires in COVID-19. Only in-frame clones appear in the TCRdb table, and some are missing; sequencing was by immunoSEQ multiplex PCR. The sample has some 220,000 clones, more than 80% seen once; the top ten hold around 5.5%. The sequencing input was peripheral blood. The receptor source for this set is a human donor in a cohort sampled during active COVID-19.

This chain links TRBV6-1 with TRBJ2-4; D may be TRBD2 (5 bases). Per germline, CDR1 MNHNS and CDR2 SASEGT. The CDR3 totals 16 residues. V was pared by 0 bases and J by 2 bases, with 11 bases between. In DNA form, the CDR3 reads TGTGCCAGCAGTGAAGCACCGGGGATGACCAAAAACATTCAGTACTTC. The encoded protein is CASSEAPGMTKNIQYF.

This sequence joins TRBV20-1 and TRBJ2-7, with TRBD1 matching over 7 bases. The CDR3 consists of 14 residues. V shed 3 bases and J 3 bases; nucleotides not matched to a gene: 8. CDR1 and CDR2 (germline): DFQATT, SNEGSKA (reference sequence). CDR3 DNA: TGCAGTGCTAGTAGGGCGACAGGGATCTACGAGCAGTACTTC. This encodes CSASRATGIYEQYF.

Concerning this clone: Distinct nucleotide sequences in the sample also encode this CDR3. This rearrangement joins TRBV19 to TRBJ2-1; 8 nucleotides align to TRBD1. CDR3 length: 12 amino acids. V lost 7 bases and J lost 4; bases outside the gene matches: 0. The germline gives CDR1 LNHDA, CDR2 SQIVND (reference sequence). Here the CDR3 DNA reads TGTGCCAGTAACAGGGGGTACAATGAGCAGTTCTTC. Its protein is CASNRGYNEQFF.

This chain connects TRBV18 to TRBJ1-1; D unresolved. Germline assignment: CDR1 KGHSH and CDR2 LQKENI. V lost 7 bases, J lost 1 base, and 13 bases lay in between. This CDR3 has 14 amino acids. This CDR3 reads CASFSNGRNTEAFF. The DNA of the CDR3 is TGTGCCAGCTTCTCTAACGGGAGGAACACTGAAGCTTTCTTT.

This clone was seen just once. This chain uses TRBV6-5 with TRBJ1-2; TRBD1 matches at 8 bases. The V gene's germline CDR1 is MNHEY and CDR2 SVGAGI. The CDR3 runs 14 residues. The V gene end was trimmed by 5 bases and the J gene end by 3 bases; junction bases not matched to a gene: 5. CDR3 coding DNA: TGTGCCAGCAGTAAGGACAGGGATGACTATGGCTACACCTTC. This translates into CASSKDRDDYGYTF.

Here the CDR3 DNA reads TGTGCCAGCCTAGAGTCATCGAGCGCACGAGAGTATTTT. It translates to CASLESSSAREYF. The V and J genes are TRBV11-2 and TRBJ2-3; D is uncertain. The CDR3 loop spans 13 amino acids. Trimming cost V 8 bases and J 13 bases, with 22 bases left between them. Germline CDR1 SGHAT, CDR2 FQNNGV. The entire variable domain, with the rest obtained from reference TRBV11-2 and TRBJ2-3, is as follows: EAGVAQSPRYKIIEKRQSVAFWCNPISGHATLYWYQQILGQGPKLLIQFQNNGVVDDSQLPKDRFSAERLKGVDSTLKIQPAKLEDSAVYLCASLESSSAREYFGPGTRLTVL.

This chain uses TRBV5-1 with TRBJ2-1; D unresolved. The CDR3 consists of 12 residues. CDR1 is SGHRS and CDR2 is YFSETQ in the germline V gene. Trimming cost V 0 bases and J 10 bases, with 8 bases left between them. The DNA of the CDR3 is TGCGCCAGCAGCTTGGACTTGAACGAGCAGTTCTTC. It codes for CASSLDLNEQFF.

The chain couples TRBV28 to TRBJ2-1; a weak D match, TRBD2 (5 bases). This CDR3 contains 15 residues. Deletions cut 2 bases from V and 3 bases from J, with 11 bases between. Per the germline V gene, CDR1 is MDHEN and CDR2 is SYDVKM. Here the CDR3 reads CASSLRGSYYNEQFF. In DNA, the CDR3 is TGTGCCAGCAGTTTAAGAGGGAGCTACTACAATGAGCAGTTCTTC.

A note on this clone: The CDR3 does not end in the conserved phenylalanine or tryptophan, so this is likely a read error. No DNA is shown, since the ends of the CDR3 on it are uncertain; the CDR3 is the one TCRdb lists. This chain's CDR3 is CSAPDSGRLYV. The chain combines TRBV20-1 with TRBJ1-1; the DNA was not compared with TRBD1, the D call given in the table. 11 amino acids form the CDR3, both terminal residues included. Germline CDR1 and CDR2: DFQATT and SNEGSKA (reference sequence).

The chain carries TRBV24-1 and TRBJ1-5, with TRBD1 identical over 8 bases. The trim removed 3 bases at V and 5 bases at J, leaving 8 bases unmatched. This CDR3 spans 16 amino acids. Germline assignment: CDR1 KGHDR and CDR2 SFDVKD. This CDR3 reads CATSDPNQGADQPQHF. CDR3 nucleotide sequence: TGTGCCACCAGTGATCCAAACCAGGGGGCGGATCAGCCCCAGCATTTT.

The V and J genes are TRBV3-1 (or the pseudogene TRBV3-2) and TRBJ2-3, with D maybe TRBD1 (5 bases). The CDR3 length is 13 residues. The germline V gene encodes CDR1 LGHDT and CDR2 YNNKEL (reference sequence). V was shortened by 6 bases and J by 3 bases, with 10 bases between the two germline ends. CDR3 protein: CASRSQGTDTQYF. CDR3 bases: TGTGCCAGCAGGAGTCAGGGAACAGATACGCAGTATTTT.

The chain couples TRBV6-5 to TRBJ1-1; 8 bases map to TRBD1. The V gene end was trimmed by 4 bases and the J gene end by 4 bases; junction bases not matched to a gene: 8. The CDR3 consists of 15 residues. From germline, CDR1 is MNHEY and CDR2 SVGAGI. The DNA of the CDR3 is TGTGCCAGCAGTTCCCAGGGGGCGCGGGGCACTGAAGCTTTCTTT. It translates to CASSSQGARGTEAFF.

This chain uses TRBV19 with TRBJ2-1; D gene ambiguous. The V gene lost 7 bases and the J gene lost 1 base, with 11 bases spanning the gap. Looked up from germline, CDR1 is LNHDA and CDR2 is SQIVND (reference sequence). This CDR3 spans 14 amino acids. DNA of the CDR3: TGTGCCAGTAAGGCCAGGTCTTCCTACAATGAGCAGTTCTTC. It specifies CASKARSSYNEQFF.

V and J are TRBV5-1 and TRBJ2-5; D gene unclear. This CDR3 is built from 14 residues. From germline, CDR1 is SGHRS and CDR2 YFSETQ. Trimming left V 0 bases short and J 4 bases short, with 10 bases between. The CDR3 DNA reads as TGCGCCAGCAGCTTGGGTCTAGAGCCAGAGACCCAGTACTTC. The encoded protein is CASSLGLEPETQYF.